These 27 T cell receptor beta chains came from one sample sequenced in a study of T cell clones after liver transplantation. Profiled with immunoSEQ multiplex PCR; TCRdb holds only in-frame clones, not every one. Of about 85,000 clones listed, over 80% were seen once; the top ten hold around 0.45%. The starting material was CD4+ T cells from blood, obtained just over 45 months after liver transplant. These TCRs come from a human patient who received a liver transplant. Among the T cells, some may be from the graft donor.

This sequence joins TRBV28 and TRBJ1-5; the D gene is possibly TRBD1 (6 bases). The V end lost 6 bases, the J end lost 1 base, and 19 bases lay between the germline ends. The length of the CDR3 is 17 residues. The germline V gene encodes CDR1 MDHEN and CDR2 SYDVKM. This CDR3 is CASSPLGGRFSNQPQHF. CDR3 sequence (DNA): TGTGCCAGCAGCCCCCTAGGGGGGCGTTTCAGCAATCAGCCCCAGCATTTT.

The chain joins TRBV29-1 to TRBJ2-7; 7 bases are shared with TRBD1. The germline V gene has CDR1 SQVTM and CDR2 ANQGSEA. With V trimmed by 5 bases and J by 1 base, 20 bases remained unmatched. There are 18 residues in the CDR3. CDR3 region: CSVLRGPTGSGVSYEQYF. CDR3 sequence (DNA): TGCAGCGTTCTCAGGGGCCCGACAGGGTCTGGTGTGTCCTACGAGCAGTACTTC.

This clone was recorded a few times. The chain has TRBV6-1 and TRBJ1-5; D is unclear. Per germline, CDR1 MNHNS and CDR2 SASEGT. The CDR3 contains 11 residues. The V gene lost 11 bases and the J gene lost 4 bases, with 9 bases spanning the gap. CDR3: CAAGYNQPQHF. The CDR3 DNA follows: TGTGCCGCGGGGTATAATCAGCCCCAGCATTTT.

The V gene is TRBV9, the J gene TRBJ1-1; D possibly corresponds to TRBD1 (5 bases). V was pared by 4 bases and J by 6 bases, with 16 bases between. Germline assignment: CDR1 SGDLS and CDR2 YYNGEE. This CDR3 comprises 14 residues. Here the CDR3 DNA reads TGTGCCAGCAGCCCTTCTGAGGGGCGCGCTGAAGCTTTCTTT. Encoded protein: CASSPSEGRAEAFF.

The CDR3 nucleotides are TGTGCCTGGAGTCCCAGCTTCCATGAGCAGTTCTTC. It codes for CAWSPSFHEQFF. The gene calls are TRBV30 and TRBJ2-1; no firm D call. V lost 2 bases and J 8 bases, leaving 10 bases between the germline ends. This CDR3 contains 12 residues. Germline CDR1 and CDR2: GTSNPN and SVGIG (reference sequence).

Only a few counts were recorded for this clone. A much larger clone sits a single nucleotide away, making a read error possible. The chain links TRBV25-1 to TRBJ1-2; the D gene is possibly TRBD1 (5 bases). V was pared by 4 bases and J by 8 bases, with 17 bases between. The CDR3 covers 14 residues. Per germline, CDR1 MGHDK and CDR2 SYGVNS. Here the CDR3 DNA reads TGTGCCAGCAGTGGAAATTTGGGGGGGGAGGGCTACACCTTC. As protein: CASSGNLGGEGYTF.

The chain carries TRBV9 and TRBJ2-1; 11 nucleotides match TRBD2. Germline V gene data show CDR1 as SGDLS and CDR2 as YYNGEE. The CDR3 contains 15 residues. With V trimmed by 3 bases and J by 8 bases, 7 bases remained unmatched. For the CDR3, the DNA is TGTGCCAGCAGCGGAACTAGCGGGAGTTATGATGAGCAGTTCTTC. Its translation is CASSGTSGSYDEQFF.

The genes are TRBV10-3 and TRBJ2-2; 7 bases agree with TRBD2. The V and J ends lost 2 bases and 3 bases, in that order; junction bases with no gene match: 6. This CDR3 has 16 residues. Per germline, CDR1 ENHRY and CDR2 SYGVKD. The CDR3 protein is CAISEGGGPYTGELFF. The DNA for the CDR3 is TGTGCCATCAGTGAGGGGGGAGGGCCGTACACCGGGGAGCTGTTTTTT.

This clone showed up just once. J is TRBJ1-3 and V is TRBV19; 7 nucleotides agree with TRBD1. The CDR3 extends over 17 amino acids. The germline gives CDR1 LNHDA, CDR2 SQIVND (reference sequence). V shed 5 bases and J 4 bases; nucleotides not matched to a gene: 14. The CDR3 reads CASSSPGTARDGNTIYF. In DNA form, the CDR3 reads TGTGCCAGTAGTTCCCCCGGGACAGCGAGGGACGGAAACACCATATATTTT.

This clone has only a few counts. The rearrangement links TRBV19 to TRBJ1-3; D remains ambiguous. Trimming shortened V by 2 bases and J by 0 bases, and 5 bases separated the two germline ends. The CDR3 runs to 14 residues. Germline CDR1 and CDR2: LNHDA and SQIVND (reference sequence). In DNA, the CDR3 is TGTGCCAGTAGTATATCTAACTCTGGAAACACCATATATTTT. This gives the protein CASSISNSGNTIYF.

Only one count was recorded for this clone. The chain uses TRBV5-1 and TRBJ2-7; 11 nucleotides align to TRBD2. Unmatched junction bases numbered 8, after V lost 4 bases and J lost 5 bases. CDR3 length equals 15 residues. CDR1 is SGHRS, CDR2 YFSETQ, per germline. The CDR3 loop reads CASSPSSGRLNEQYF. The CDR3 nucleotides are TGCGCCAGCAGCCCTTCTAGCGGGAGGTTAAACGAGCAGTACTTC.

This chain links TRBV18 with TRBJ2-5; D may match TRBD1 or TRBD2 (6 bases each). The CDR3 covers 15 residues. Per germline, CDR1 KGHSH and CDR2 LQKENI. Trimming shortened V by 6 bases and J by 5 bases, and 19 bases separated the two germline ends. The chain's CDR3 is CASSPASGAPETQYF. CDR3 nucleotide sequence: TGTGCCAGCTCTCCCGCTTCGGGGGCACCGGAGACCCAGTACTTC. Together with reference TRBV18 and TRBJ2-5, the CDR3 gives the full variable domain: NAGVMQNPRHLVRRRGQEARLRCSPMKGHSHVYWYRQLPEEGLKFMVYLQKENIIDESGMPKERFSAEFPKEGPSILRIQQVVRGDSAAYFCASSPASGAPETQYFGPGTRLLVL.

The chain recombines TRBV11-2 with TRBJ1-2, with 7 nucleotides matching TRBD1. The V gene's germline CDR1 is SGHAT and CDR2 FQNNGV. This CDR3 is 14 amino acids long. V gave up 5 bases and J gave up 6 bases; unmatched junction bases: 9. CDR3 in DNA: TGTGCCAGCAGCATATCACAGGGGATCCATGGCTACACCTTC. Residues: CASSISQGIHGYTF.

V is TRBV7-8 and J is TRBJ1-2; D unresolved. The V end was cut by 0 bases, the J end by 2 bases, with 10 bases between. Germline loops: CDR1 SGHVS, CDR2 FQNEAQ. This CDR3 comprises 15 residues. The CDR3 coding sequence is TGTGCCAGCAGCTTAGCGGAGTACTCCAACTATGGCTACACCTTC. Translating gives CASSLAEYSNYGYTF.

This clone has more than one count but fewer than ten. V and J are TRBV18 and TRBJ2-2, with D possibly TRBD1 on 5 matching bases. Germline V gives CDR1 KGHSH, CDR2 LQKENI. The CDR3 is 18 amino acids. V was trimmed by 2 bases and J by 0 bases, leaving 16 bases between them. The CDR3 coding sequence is TGTGCCAGCTCACCAAGGACGTCAGGGCGCGCGAACACCGGGGAGCTGTTTTTT. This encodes CASSPRTSGRANTGELFF.

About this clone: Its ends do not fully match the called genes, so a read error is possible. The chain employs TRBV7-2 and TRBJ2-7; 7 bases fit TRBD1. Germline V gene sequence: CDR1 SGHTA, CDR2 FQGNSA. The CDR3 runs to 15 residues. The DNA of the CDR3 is TGTGCCAGCAGCTTAGAGTCCGGACAGGAAAGAGCGGTTAACTTC. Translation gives CASSLESGQERAVNF.

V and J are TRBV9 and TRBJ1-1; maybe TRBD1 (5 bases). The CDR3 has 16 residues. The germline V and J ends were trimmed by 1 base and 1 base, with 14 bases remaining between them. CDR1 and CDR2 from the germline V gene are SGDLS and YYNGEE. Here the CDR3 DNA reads TGTGCCAGCAGCGTACTAGGTGGGGCCTCGAACACTGAAGCTTTCTTT. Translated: CASSVLGGASNTEAFF.

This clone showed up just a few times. DNA of the CDR3: TGTGCCAGCAGCTTACAGATAGGAGGAAACACTGAAGCTTTCTTT. It is translated as CASSLQIGGNTEAFF. The V gene is TRBV7-2, the J gene TRBJ1-1, with D hard to call. CDR1 SGHTA and CDR2 FQGNSA come from the germline V gene. CDR3 length: 15 amino acids. V was clipped by 2 bases and J by 2 bases, with 12 bases between them.

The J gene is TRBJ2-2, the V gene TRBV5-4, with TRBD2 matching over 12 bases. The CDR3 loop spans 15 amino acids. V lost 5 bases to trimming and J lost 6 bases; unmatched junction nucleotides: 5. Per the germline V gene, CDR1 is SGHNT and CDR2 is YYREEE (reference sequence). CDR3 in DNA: TGTGCCAGCAGGGAGACTAGCGGGAGATCCGGGGAGCTGTTTTTT. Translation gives CASRETSGRSGELFF.

The CDR3 reads CASSPRETQYF. As DNA, the CDR3 is TGTGCCAGCAGCCCCCGGGAGACCCAGTACTTC. The rearrangement links TRBV14 to TRBJ2-5; unclear D gene. The V gene lost 4 bases and the J gene lost 5 bases, with 5 bases spanning the gap. CDR3 length: 11 residues. Germline V CDR1 and CDR2: SGHDN, FVKESK.

CDR3 sequence: CASGGGRPSSYEQYF. CDR3 sequence (DNA): TGTGCCAGCGGCGGCGGACGGCCAAGCTCCTACGAGCAGTACTTC. This chain connects TRBV6-6 to TRBJ2-7; no clear D gene. Per germline, CDR1 MNHNY and CDR2 SVGAGI (reference sequence). Deletions cut 8 bases from V and 0 bases from J, with 17 bases between. CDR3 length equals 15 residues.

In DNA form, the CDR3 reads TGTGCCAGCAGCCTTAGCGGGATCCGCACAGATACGCAGTATTTT. It codes for CASSLSGIRTDTQYF. This rearrangement joins TRBV28 to TRBJ2-3; 8 bases are shared with TRBD2. The trim removed 6 bases at V and 1 base at J, leaving 6 bases unmatched. CDR1 MDHEN and CDR2 SYDVKM come from the germline V gene. This CDR3 is built from 15 residues.

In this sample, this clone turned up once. The CDR3 DNA reads as TGCGCCAGCAGTCCGGGAGATCGGATCGGGGAGCTGTTTTTT. Translation gives CASSPGDRIGELFF. The chain employs TRBV10-1 and TRBJ2-2; D may be TRBD2 (6 bases). The V end lost 5 bases, the J end lost 7 bases, and 14 bases lay between the germline ends. Per the germline V gene, CDR1 is WNHNN and CDR2 is SYGVQD (reference sequence). The CDR3 sequence is 14 residues long.

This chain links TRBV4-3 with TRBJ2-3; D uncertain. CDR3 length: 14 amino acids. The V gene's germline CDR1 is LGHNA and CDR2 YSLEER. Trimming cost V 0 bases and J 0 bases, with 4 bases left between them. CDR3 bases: TGCGCCAGCAGCCAAGACACTAGCACAGATACGCAGTATTTT. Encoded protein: CASSQDTSTDTQYF.

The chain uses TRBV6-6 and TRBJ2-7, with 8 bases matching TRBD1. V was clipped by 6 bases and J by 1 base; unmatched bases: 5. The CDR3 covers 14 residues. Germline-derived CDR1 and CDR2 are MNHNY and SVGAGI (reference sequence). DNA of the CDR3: TGTGCCAGCAGAAGAGGGACAGGATCCTACGAGCAGTACTTC. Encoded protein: CASRRGTGSYEQYF.

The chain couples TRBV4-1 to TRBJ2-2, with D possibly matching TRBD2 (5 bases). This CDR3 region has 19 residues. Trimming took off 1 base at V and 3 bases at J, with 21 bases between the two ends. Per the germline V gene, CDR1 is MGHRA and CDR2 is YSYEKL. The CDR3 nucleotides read TGCGCCAGCAGCCAAGCCTTGCGGGCCGCGACGTGGTACACCGGGGAGCTGTTTTTT. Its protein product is CASSQALRAATWYTGELFF.

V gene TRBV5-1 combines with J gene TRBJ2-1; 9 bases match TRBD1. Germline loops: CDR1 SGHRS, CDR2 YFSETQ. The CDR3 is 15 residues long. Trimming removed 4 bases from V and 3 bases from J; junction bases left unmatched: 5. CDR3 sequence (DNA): TGCGCCAGCAGCGCTGACAGGGGGTACTACAATGAGCAGTTCTTC. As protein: CASSADRGYYNEQFF.